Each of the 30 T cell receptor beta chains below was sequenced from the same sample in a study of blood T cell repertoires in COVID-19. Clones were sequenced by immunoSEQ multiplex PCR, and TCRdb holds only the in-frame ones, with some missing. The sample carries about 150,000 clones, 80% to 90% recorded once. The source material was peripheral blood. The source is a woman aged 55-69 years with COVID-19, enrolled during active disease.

The CDR3: CASSAGTAYEQYF. The CDR3 DNA sequence: TGTGCCAGCAGTGCGGGGACGGCTTACGAGCAGTACTTC. The V gene is TRBV27, the J gene TRBJ2-7, with D perhaps TRBD2 (6 bases). The CDR3 is 13 amino acids. From germline, CDR1 is MNHEY and CDR2 SMNVEV (reference sequence). Trimming pared 5 bases from V and 4 bases from J, leaving 12 bases between.

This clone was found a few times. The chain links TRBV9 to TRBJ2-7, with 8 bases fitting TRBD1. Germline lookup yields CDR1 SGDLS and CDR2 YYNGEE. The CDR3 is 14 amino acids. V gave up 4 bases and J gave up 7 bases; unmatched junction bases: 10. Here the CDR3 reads CASSFGQGREEQYF. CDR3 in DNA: TGTGCCAGCAGCTTCGGACAGGGCAGGGAGGAGCAGTACTTC.

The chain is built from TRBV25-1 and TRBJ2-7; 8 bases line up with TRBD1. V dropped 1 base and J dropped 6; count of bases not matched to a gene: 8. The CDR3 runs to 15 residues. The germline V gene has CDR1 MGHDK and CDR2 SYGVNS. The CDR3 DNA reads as TGTGCCAGCAGTGAATCCGGACAGGGATGGAGCGAGCAGTACTTC. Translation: CASSESGQGWSEQYF.

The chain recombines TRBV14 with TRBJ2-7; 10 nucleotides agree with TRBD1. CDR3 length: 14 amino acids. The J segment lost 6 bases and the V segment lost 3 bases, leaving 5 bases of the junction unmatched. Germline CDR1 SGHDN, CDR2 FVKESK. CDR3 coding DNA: TGTGCCAGCAGCCACCGGGACAGGGGATTCGAGCAGTACTTC. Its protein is CASSHRDRGFEQYF.

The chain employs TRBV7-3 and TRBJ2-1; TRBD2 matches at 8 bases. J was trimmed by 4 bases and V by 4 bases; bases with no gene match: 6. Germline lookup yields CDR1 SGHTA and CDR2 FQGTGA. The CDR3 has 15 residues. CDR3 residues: CASSSGRGDYNEQFF. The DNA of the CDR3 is TGTGCCAGCAGCTCGGGGCGGGGGGATTACAATGAGCAGTTCTTC. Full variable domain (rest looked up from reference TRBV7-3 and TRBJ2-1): GAGVSQTPSNKVTEKGKYVELRCDPISGHTALYWYRQSLGQGPEFLIYFQGTGAADDSGLPNDRFFAVRPEGSVSTLKIQRTERGDSAVYLCASSSGRGDYNEQFFGPGTRLTVL.

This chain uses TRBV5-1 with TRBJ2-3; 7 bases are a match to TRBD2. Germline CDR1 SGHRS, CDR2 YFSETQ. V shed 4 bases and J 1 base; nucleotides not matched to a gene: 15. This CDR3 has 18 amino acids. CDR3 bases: TGCGCCAGCAGCAGGGATGTGACTAGCCGCTTTGGCACAGATACGCAGTATTTT. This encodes CASSRDVTSRFGTDTQYF. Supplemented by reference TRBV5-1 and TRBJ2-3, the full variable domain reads KAGVTQTPRYLIKTRGQQVTLSCSPISGHRSVSWYQQTPGQGLQFLFEYFSETQRNKGNFPGRFSGRQFSNSRSEMNVSTLELGDSALYLCASSRDVTSRFGTDTQYFGPGTRLTVL.

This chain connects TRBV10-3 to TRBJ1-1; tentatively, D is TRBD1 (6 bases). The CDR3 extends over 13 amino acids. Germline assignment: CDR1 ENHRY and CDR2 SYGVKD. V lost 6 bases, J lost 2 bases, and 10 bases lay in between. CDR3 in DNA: TGTGCCATCAGAGGACAGTTAAACACTGAAGCTTTCTTT. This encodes CAIRGQLNTEAFF.

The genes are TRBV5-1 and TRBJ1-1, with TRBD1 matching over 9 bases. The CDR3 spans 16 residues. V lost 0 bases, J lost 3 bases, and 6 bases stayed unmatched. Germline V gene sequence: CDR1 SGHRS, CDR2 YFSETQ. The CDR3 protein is CASSLGVWTGDTEAFF. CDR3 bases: TGCGCCAGCAGCTTGGGAGTCTGGACAGGGGACACTGAAGCTTTCTTT.

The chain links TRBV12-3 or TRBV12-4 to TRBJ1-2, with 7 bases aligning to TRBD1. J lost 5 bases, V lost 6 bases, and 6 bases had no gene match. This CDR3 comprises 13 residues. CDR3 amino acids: CASRPGQYYGYTF. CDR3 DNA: TGTGCCAGCAGACCGGGACAGTATTATGGCTACACCTTC.

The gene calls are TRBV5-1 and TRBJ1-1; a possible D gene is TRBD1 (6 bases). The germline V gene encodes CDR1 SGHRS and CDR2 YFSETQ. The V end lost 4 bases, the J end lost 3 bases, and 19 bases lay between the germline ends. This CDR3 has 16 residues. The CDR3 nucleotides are TGCGCCAGCAGCGGAGCAGGGGCTTGGGTGGACACTGAAGCTTTCTTT. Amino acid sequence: CASSGAGAWVDTEAFF.

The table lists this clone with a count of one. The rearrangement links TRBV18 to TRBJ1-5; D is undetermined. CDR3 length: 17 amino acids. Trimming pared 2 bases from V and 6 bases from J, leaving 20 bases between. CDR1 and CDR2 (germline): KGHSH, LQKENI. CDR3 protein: CASSPSPLGLGGQPQHF. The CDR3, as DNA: TGTGCCAGCTCACCAAGTCCCCTGGGTCTGGGAGGTCAGCCCCAGCATTTT.

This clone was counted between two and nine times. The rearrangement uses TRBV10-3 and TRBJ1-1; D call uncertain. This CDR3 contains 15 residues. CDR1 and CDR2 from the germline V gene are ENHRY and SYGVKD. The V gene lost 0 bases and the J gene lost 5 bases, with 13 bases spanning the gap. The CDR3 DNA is TGTGCCATCAGTGAGTCACCGACCGGGGAGACTGAAGCTTTCTTT. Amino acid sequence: CAISESPTGETEAFF.

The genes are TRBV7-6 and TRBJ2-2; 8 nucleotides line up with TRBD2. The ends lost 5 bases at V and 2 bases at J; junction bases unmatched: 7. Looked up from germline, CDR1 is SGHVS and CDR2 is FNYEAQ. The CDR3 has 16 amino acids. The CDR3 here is CASSKDSGENTGELFF. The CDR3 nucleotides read TGTGCCAGCAGCAAGGATAGCGGGGAAAACACCGGGGAGCTGTTTTTT.

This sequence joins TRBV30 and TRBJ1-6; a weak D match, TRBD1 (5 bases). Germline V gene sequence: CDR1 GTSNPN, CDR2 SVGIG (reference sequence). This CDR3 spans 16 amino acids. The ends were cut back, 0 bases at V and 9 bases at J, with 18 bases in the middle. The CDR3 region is CAWSVGIGGYGSPLHF. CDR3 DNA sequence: TGTGCCTGGAGTGTGGGGATTGGGGGGTACGGTTCACCCCTCCACTTT.

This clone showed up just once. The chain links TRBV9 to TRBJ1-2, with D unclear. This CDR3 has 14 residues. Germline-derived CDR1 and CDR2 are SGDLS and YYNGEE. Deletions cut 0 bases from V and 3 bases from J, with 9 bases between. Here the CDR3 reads CASSVDESDYGYTF. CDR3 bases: TGTGCCAGCAGCGTAGATGAGTCGGACTATGGCTACACCTTC.

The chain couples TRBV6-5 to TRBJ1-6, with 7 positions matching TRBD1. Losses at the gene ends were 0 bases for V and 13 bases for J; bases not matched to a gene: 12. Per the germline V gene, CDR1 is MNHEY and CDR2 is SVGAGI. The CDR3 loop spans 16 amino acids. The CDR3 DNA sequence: TGTGCCAGCAGTTACTCACCCGACAGGGCGAAAGGTCCCCTCCACTTT. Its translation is CASSYSPDRAKGPLHF.

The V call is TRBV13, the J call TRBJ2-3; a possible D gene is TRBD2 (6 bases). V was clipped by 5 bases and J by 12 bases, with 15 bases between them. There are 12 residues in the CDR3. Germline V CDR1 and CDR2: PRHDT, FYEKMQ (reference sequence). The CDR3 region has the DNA TGTGCCAGCAGCCCCCGACTAGGTTTTCAGTATTTT. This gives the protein CASSPRLGFQYF.

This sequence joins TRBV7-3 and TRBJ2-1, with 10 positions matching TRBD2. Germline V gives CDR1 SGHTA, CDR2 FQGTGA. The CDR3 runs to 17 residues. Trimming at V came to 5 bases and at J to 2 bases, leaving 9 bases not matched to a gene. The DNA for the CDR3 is TGTGCCAGCAGCGGGATGGTAGCGGGGGGACCCTACAATGAGCAGTTCTTC. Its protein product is CASSGMVAGGPYNEQFF.

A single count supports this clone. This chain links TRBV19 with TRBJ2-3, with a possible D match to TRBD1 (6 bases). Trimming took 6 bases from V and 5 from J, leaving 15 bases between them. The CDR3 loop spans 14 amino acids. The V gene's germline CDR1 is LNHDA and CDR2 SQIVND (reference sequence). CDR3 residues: CASRPGEVRDTQYF. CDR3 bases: TGTGCCAGTAGGCCAGGGGAAGTTAGAGATACGCAGTATTTT.

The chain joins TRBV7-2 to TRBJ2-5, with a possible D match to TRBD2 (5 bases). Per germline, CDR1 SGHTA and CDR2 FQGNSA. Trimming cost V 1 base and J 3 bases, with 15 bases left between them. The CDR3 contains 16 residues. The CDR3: CASSLEIGGPKETQYF. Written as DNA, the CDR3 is TGTGCCAGCAGCTTAGAGATAGGCGGGCCCAAAGAGACCCAGTACTTC. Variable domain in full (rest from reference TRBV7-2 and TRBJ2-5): GAGVSQSPSNKVTEKGKDVELRCDPISGHTALYWYRQSLGQGLEFLIYFQGNSAPDKSGLPSDRFSAERTGGSVSTLTIQRTQQEDSAVYLCASSLEIGGPKETQYFGPGTRLLVL.

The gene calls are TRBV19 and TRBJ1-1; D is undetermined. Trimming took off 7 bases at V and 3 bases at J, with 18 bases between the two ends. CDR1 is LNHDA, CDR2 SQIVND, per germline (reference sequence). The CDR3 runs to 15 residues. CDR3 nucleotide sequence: TGTGCCAGTACTGAGGGTTCGGAGACGCACACTGAAGCTTTCTTT. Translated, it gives CASTEGSETHTEAFF. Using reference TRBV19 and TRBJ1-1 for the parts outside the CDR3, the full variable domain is DGGITQSPKYLFRKEGQNVTLSCEQNLNHDAMYWYRQDPGQGLRLIYYSQIVNDFQKGDIAEGYSVSREKKESFPLTVTSAQKNPTAFYLCASTEGSETHTEAFFGQGTRLTVV.

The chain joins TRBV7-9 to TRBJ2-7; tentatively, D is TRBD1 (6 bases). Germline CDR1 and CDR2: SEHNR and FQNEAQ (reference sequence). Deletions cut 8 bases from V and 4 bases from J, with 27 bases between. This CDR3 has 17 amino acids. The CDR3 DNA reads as TGTGCCAGCGGGTCCAGTGACAGGCGGGTAGGGGCTTACGAGCAGTACTTC. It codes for CASGSSDRRVGAYEQYF.

The CDR3, as DNA: TGCGCCAGCAGCCAAGGGTTTCTAGGGGCTTCTGGGAACACTGAAGCTTTCTTT. Translated: CASSQGFLGASGNTEAFF. The chain links TRBV4-3 to TRBJ1-1; a possible D gene is TRBD1 (5 bases). The V gene's germline CDR1 is LGHNA and CDR2 YSLEER. V was cut by 1 base and J by 1 base, with 19 bases left in between. CDR3 length: 18 amino acids.

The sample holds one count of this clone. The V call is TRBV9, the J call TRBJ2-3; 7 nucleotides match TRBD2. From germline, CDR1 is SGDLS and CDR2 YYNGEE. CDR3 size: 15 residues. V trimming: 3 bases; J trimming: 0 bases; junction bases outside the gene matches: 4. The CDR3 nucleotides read TGTGCCAGCAGCGCCGGCGGGGGTAGCACAGATACGCAGTATTTT. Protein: CASSAGGGSTDTQYF.

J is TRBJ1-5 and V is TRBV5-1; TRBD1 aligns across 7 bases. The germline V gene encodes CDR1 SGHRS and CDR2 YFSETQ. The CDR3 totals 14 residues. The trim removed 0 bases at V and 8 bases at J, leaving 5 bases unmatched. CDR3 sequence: CASSLGQGEEPQHF. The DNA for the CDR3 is TGCGCCAGCAGCTTGGGACAGGGAGAGGAGCCCCAGCATTTT.

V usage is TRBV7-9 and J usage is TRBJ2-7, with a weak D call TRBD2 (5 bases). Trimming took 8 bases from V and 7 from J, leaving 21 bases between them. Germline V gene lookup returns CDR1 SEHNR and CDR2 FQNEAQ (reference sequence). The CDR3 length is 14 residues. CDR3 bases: TGTGCCAGCCGCCACTCGGGGATGTCGGGTGAGCAGTACTTC. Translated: CASRHSGMSGEQYF.

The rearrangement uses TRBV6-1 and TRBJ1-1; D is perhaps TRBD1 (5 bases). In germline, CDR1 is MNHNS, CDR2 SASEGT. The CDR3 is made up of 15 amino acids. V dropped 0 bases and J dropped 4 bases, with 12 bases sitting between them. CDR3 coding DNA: TGTGCCAGCAGTGAAGCGCGGCTGGGACTCACTGAAGCTTTCTTT. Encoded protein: CASSEARLGLTEAFF.

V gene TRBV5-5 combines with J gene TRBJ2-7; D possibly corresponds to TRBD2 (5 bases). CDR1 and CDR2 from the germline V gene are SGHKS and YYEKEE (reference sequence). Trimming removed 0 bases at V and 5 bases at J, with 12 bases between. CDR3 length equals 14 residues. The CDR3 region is CASSLVWRANEQYF. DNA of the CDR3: TGTGCCAGCAGCTTGGTTTGGCGGGCGAACGAGCAGTACTTC. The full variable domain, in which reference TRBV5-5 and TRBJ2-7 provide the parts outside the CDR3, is DAGVTQSPTHLIKTRGQQVTLRCSPISGHKSVSWYQQVLGQGPQFIFQYYEKEERGRGNFPDRFSARQFPNYSSELNVNALLLGDSALYLCASSLVWRANEQYFGPGTRLTVT.

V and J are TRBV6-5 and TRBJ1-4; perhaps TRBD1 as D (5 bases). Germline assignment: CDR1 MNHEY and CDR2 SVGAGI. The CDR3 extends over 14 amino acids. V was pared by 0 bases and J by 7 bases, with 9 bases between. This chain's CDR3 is CASSYSGLGEKLFF. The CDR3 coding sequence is TGTGCCAGCAGTTACTCGGGACTCGGTGAAAAACTGTTTTTT.

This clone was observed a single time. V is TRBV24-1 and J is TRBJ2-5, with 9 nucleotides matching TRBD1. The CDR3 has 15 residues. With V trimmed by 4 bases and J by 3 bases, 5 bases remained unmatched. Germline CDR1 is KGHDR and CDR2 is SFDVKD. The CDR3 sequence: CATSDRTGGEETQYF. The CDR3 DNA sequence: TGTGCCACCAGTGACCGTACAGGGGGCGAAGAGACCCAGTACTTC.